This T cell receptor (beta chain) was identified in a study of T cell responses to AZD1222 COVID-19 vaccine. Profiling relied on immunoSEQ multiplex PCR, and the TCRdb table lists in-frame clones only, not all of them. In the table there are over 110,000 clones, approximately 93% of which are singletons. The germline V gene has CDR1 SGHTA and CDR2 FQGNSA. This CDR3 has 14 residues. V lost 5 bases and J lost 0, with 10 bases in between. The sample in question was peripheral blood, obtained after recovery from COVID-19. This sequence joins TRBV7-2 and TRBJ2-5; a possible D gene is TRBD2 (6 bases). The receptor was isolated from an adult who had recovered from COVID-19. CDR3 nucleotide sequence: TGTGCCAGCAGCCCTAGCGCATACCAAGAGACCCAGTACTTC. Residues: CASSPSAYQETQYF.